This TCR beta chain was sequenced for a study of blood T cell repertoires in COVID-19. Study summary: PBMCs, B-cell-depleted T cells, or T cells provided the cDNA or gDNA that made up the material.

Enrollees, about 18 to 89 years old, lived in 24 US areas. Cohorts were assigned according to the clinical history that participants reported. Symptom resolution, clearance, or two negative PCRs marked the recovered donors of Cohort 3. Germline values: CDR1 KGHSH, CDR2 LQKENI. The CDR3 contains 13 residues. The germline V and J ends were trimmed by 3 bases and 7 bases, with 12 bases remaining between them. The table came from immunoSEQ multiplex PCR; TCRdb's copy has only in-frame clones and leaves some out. This table has about 380,000 clones, more than 75% appearing once. The chain links TRBV18 to TRBJ1-1; tentative D call: TRBD1 (6 bases). The sample comprised PBMCs or T cells enriched from blood (not recorded which). The sequence was collected from a man aged 25-45 years who had recovered from COVID-19. The CDR3 protein is CASSPFSGDEAFF. The CDR3, as DNA: TGTGCCAGCTCACCTTTCTCAGGGGATGAAGCTTTCTTT.